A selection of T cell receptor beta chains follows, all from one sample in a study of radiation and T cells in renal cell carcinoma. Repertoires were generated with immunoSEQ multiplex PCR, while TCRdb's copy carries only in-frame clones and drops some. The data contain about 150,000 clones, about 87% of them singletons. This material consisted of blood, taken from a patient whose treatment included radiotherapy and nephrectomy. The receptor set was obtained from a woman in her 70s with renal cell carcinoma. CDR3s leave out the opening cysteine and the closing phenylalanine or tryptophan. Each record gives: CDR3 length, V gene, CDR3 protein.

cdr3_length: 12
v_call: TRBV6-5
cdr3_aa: ASTDRAGTGELF

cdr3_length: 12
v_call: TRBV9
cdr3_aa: ASSVELATDTQY

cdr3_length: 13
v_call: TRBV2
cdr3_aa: ASRATGLGGETQY

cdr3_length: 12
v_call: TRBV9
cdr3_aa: ASSALQGIAGYT

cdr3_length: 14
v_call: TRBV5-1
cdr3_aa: ASSQTSGGSTDTQY

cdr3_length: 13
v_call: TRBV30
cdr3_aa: AWSVGAGANYGYT

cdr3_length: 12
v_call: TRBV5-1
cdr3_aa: ASSSPQRNTEAF

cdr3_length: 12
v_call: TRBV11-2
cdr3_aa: ASSLGSAGEKLF

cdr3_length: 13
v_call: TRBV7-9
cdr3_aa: ASSLGGSGQETQY

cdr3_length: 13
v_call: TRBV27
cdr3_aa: ASSSLGTGAYEQY

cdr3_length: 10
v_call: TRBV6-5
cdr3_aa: ASSPTRFGAF

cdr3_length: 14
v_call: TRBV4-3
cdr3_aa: ASSQDERGITDTQY

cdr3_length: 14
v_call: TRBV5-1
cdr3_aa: ASSRTGGAYNSPLH

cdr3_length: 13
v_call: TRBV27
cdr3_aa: ASSILSGGTDTQY

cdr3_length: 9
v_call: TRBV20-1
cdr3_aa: SARSGDTQY

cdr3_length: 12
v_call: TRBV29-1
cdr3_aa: SVGRGPSSYEQY

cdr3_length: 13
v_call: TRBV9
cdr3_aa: ASSVGDRDYNEQF

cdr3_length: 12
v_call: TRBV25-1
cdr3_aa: ASSELGRDYGYT

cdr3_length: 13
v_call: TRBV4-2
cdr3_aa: ASSQGTGTTGELF

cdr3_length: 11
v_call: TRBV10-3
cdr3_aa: ALQTVLNTEAF

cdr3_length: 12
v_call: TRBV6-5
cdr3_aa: ASRLTSRTNIQY

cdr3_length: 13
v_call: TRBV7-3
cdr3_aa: ASSLTPESTDTQY

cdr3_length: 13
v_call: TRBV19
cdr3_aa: ASSIWQKDLSGYT

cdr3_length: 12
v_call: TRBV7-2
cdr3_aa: ASTPGATNEKLF

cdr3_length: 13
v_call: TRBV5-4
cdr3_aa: ASYNGGGVTDTQY